These 26 T cell receptor beta chains came from one sample sequenced in a study of post-analysis software for immune sequencing data. Unique molecular identifiers were built into the TCR beta cDNA libraries. TCRdb re-called the PCR reads through MiXCR, storing one row per CDR3 protein. Among over 150,000 distinct CDR3 sequences listed, roughly 30% were seen once. Which antigens these TCRs recognize remains unknown. General observations from the study: Four or five TRBV segments, TRBV5-6, TRBV5-1 and TRBV20-1 among them, were found more frequent in patients than controls.

The sample taken for sequencing was blood. The receptors were gathered from a girl aged 10-17 years with multiple sclerosis.

Only one count was recorded for this clonotype. The chain recombines TRBV7-2 with TRBJ2-1; the match to TRBD2 covers 10 bases. The germline CDR1 and CDR2 sequences are SGHTA and FQGNSA. This CDR3 is 14 amino acids long. J lost 12 bases, V lost 5 bases, and 10 bases had no gene match. CDR3 region: CASSPGLASRAQFF. The CDR3 bases are TGTGCCAGCAGCCCGGGACTAGCGAGTAGGGCGCAGTTCTTC.

A word on this clonotype: At one end the junction does not follow the germline gene, possibly because of a read error. V is TRBV7-9 and J is TRBJ1-5, with D unresolved. Germline V gene data show CDR1 as SEHNR and CDR2 as FQNEAQ (reference sequence). This CDR3 has 16 amino acids. The CDR3 sequence: CAGSSNRGSSNQPQHF. CDR3 nucleotide sequence: TGTGCCGGCAGCTCCAACCGGGGTAGTAGCAATCAGCCCCAGCATTTT.

The genes are TRBV20-1 and TRBJ2-1; TRBD2 matches at 9 bases. The CDR3 extends over 14 amino acids. CDR1 is DFQATT and CDR2 is SNEGSKA in the germline V gene (reference sequence). The J segment lost 2 bases and the V segment lost 7 bases, leaving 6 bases of the junction unmatched. The CDR3 loop reads CSVQEREAYNEQFF. The CDR3 DNA reads as TGCAGTGTCCAGGAGCGGGAGGCCTACAATGAGCAGTTCTTC.

The chain uses TRBV5-1 and TRBJ2-1; 7 bases fit TRBD2. Trimming at V came to 0 bases and at J to 6 bases, leaving 6 bases not matched to a gene. This CDR3 spans 15 amino acids. The germline gives CDR1 SGHRS, CDR2 YFSETQ. CDR3: CASSLAGLNSNEQFF. The CDR3 nucleotides are TGCGCCAGCAGCTTGGCGGGACTAAATAGCAATGAGCAGTTCTTC.

This clonotype was observed many times. The chain couples TRBV6-5 to TRBJ2-3; tentatively, D is TRBD1 or TRBD2 (5 bases each). Looked up from germline, CDR1 is MNHEY and CDR2 is SVGAGI. The CDR3 covers 11 residues. Trimming pared 5 bases from V and 10 bases from J, leaving 10 bases between. CDR3 DNA sequence: TGTGCCAGCAGTGAGGGGACCGCGCAGTATTTT. Translating it yields CASSEGTAQYF.

In its sample, this clonotype was seen once. The CDR3 spells CASSASGSPYGYTF. The CDR3, as DNA: TGTGCCAGCAGCGCTAGCGGGAGCCCCTATGGCTACACCTTC. This chain links TRBV9 with TRBJ1-2; D not certain. Germline CDR1 and CDR2: SGDLS and YYNGEE. The CDR3 covers 14 residues. Between the trimmed V and J ends, which lost 3 bases and 4 bases, there was a span of 13 bases.

This clonotype occurred many times. J is TRBJ2-1 and V is TRBV29-1, with D maybe TRBD2 (6 bases). The CDR3 extends over 14 amino acids. Germline V gene lookup returns CDR1 SQVTM and CDR2 ANQGSEA. Trimming shortened V by 7 bases and J by 8 bases, and 21 bases separated the two germline ends. The CDR3 reads CSANSGGAGDEQFF. For the CDR3, the DNA is TGCAGCGCTAATAGCGGAGGGGCTGGAGATGAGCAGTTCTTC.

This clonotype has a count of ten or more. The rearrangement joins TRBV29-1 to TRBJ2-1; no clear D gene. The germline gives CDR1 SQVTM, CDR2 ANQGSEA. This CDR3 has 15 residues. Trimming took off 0 bases at V and 1 base at J, with 10 bases between the two ends. CDR3 protein: CSVEEPRVSYNEQFF. CDR3 DNA: TGCAGCGTTGAAGAACCCCGAGTTTCCTACAATGAGCAGTTCTTC.

This clonotype was counted ten times or more. This sequence joins TRBV11-2 and TRBJ2-7, with TRBD2 identical over 9 bases. CDR1 and CDR2 (germline): SGHAT, FQNNGV. This CDR3 has 15 residues. V trimming: 1 base; J trimming: 3 bases; junction bases outside the gene matches: 4. The CDR3 nucleotides read TGTGCCAGCAGCTTAGCTAGCGGGGAGAACTACGAGCAGTACTTC. The encoded protein is CASSLASGENYEQYF. Looking up the rest from reference TRBV11-2 and TRBJ2-7 gives the full variable domain: EAGVAQSPRYKIIEKRQSVAFWCNPISGHATLYWYQQILGQGPKLLIQFQNNGVVDDSQLPKDRFSAERLKGVDSTLKIQPAKLEDSAVYLCASSLASGENYEQYFGPGTRLTVT.

This clonotype was seen a handful of times. The gene calls are TRBV21-1 and TRBJ1-2; the table's D call, TRBD1, was not checked against the DNA. TRBV21-1 is marked as a pseudogene. CDR3 length: 12 residues. CDR3 DNA: TGTGCCAGCAGCAAGGCAGGGGACGGCTACACCTTC. Translated: CASSKAGDGYTF.

At least ten counts were recorded for this clonotype. Germline and junction disagree at one end, which may indicate a read error. The chain joins TRBV7-7 to TRBJ1-5; 7 bases match TRBD1. The CDR3 covers 18 residues. Germline V CDR1 and CDR2: SSHAT, FNYEAQ (reference sequence). The chain's CDR3 is CASSLFPTGARGNQPQHF. The CDR3 coding sequence is TGTGCTAGCAGCTTATTCCCCACAGGGGCTCGGGGCAATCAGCCCCAGCATTTT.

About this clonotype: A single base separates this from a much larger clone, so it may be a read error. DNA of the CDR3: TGTGCCAGCCGCGAGGGCACAGATACGCAGTATTTT. Protein: CASREGTDTQYF. The chain combines TRBV12-3 or TRBV12-4 with TRBJ2-3; D ambiguous. The CDR3 contains 12 residues. The ends were cut back, 8 bases at V and 1 base at J, with 7 bases in the middle.

This clonotype was observed a few times. The V call is TRBV25-1, the J call TRBJ2-5, with 9 bases aligning to TRBD1. Looked up from germline, CDR1 is MGHDK and CDR2 is SYGVNS. The CDR3 spans 16 residues. V lost 6 bases to trimming and J lost 0 bases; unmatched junction nucleotides: 8. The CDR3 reads CASRPGDRAHQETQYF. DNA of the CDR3: TGTGCCAGCAGGCCCGGGGACAGGGCTCACCAAGAGACCCAGTACTTC.

This clonotype was recorded a few times. The V gene is TRBV5-1, the J gene TRBJ2-7; D is perhaps TRBD2 (5 bases). V dropped 4 bases and J dropped 3 bases, with 11 bases sitting between them. Germline V gives CDR1 SGHRS, CDR2 YFSETQ. CDR3 length: 13 amino acids. CDR3 bases: TGCGCCAGCAGCGGGAGTAACTTCTACGAGCAGTACTTC. It specifies CASSGSNFYEQYF.

Only a few counts were recorded for this clonotype. The V call is TRBV6-5, the J call TRBJ1-1; no clear D gene. Trimming pared 11 bases from V and 2 bases from J, leaving 21 bases between. From germline, CDR1 is MNHEY and CDR2 SVGAGI. The CDR3 is made up of 15 amino acids. In nucleotides, the CDR3 is TGTGCCGGACCGGGCCTAAAAAAAGCCAACACTGAAGCTTTCTTT. Translation: CAGPGLKKANTEAFF.

The chain links TRBV12-3 or TRBV12-4 to TRBJ1-1, with D uncertain. V dropped 2 bases and J dropped 1 base, with 11 bases sitting between them. There are 15 residues in the CDR3. CDR3: CASSLLDGRNTEAFF. The DNA of the CDR3 is TGTGCCAGCAGTTTACTGGACGGGAGGAACACTGAAGCTTTCTTT.

The V and J genes are TRBV5-1 and TRBJ2-1, with no clear D. The CDR3 spans 13 residues. Germline assignment: CDR1 SGHRS and CDR2 YFSETQ. Trimming removed 0 bases from V and 4 bases from J, with 5 bases in between. In DNA form, the CDR3 reads TGCGCCAGCAGCTTGGACCCTTACAATGAGCAGTTCTTC. This gives the protein CASSLDPYNEQFF.

Details on this clonotype: A single base separates this from a much larger clone, so it may be a read error. The gene calls are TRBV5-6 and TRBJ2-1, with 13 bases lining up with TRBD2. CDR3 length: 15 residues. Germline V gene data show CDR1 as SGHDT and CDR2 as YYEEEE. The trim removed 1 base at V and 11 bases at J, leaving 6 bases unmatched. Here the CDR3 reads CASSLTSGRDYKQFF. For the CDR3, the DNA is TGTGCCAGCAGCTTGACTAGCGGGAGGGATTATAAGCAGTTCTTC.

CDR3 sequence: CASSVSGGSTEAFF. The CDR3 nucleotides are TGTGCCAGCAGCGTATCGGGAGGGAGCACTGAAGCTTTCTTT. The rearrangement uses TRBV9 and TRBJ1-1; no clear D. Germline loops: CDR1 SGDLS, CDR2 YYNGEE. This CDR3 contains 14 residues. Trimming removed 1 base from V and 4 bases from J, with 11 bases in between. The full variable domain, its missing parts supplied by reference TRBV9 and TRBJ1-1, is DSGVTQTPKHLITATGQRVTLRCSPRSGDLSVYWYQQSLDQGLQFLIQYYNGEERAKGNILERFSAQQFPDLHSELNLSSLELGDSALYFCASSVSGGSTEAFFGQGTRLTVV.

This clonotype has a handful of counts. The genes are TRBV5-5 and TRBJ1-1; D is undetermined. The CDR3 extends over 14 amino acids. Germline lookup yields CDR1 SGHKS and CDR2 YYEKEE (reference sequence). The V end was cut by 0 bases, the J end by 4 bases, with 10 bases between. The CDR3 sequence is CASSLDPGVTEAFF. CDR3 sequence (DNA): TGTGCCAGCAGCTTGGACCCTGGGGTCACTGAAGCTTTCTTT.

The sample holds many counts of this clonotype. V gene TRBV29-1 combines with J gene TRBJ2-7; a weak D match, TRBD1 (5 bases). The CDR3 has 13 residues. Trimming took 4 bases from V and 2 from J, leaving 12 bases between them. The germline CDR1 and CDR2 sequences are SQVTM and ANQGSEA. CDR3: CSVVTDLTYEQYF. The DNA for the CDR3 is TGCAGCGTTGTGACAGACCTTACCTACGAGCAGTACTTC.

This clonotype was recorded many times. V and J are TRBV12-3 or TRBV12-4 and TRBJ1-2; 7 nucleotides align to TRBD1. The CDR3 extends over 13 amino acids. V was clipped by 5 bases and J by 8 bases; unmatched bases: 8. The DNA for the CDR3 is TGTGCCAGCAGTCCCCGACAGGGTCGGGGCTACACCTTC. Protein sequence: CASSPRQGRGYTF.

The chain employs TRBV10-3 and TRBJ2-5, with D unclear. Germline V CDR1 and CDR2: ENHRY, SYGVKD. The CDR3 spans 13 residues. Deletions cut 0 bases from V and 5 bases from J, with 7 bases between. In nucleotides, the CDR3 is TGTGCCATCAGTGAGTCTGGGATGGAGACCCAGTACTTC. Its protein is CAISESGMETQYF.

In its sample, this clonotype was seen many times. The chain combines TRBV6-5 with TRBJ2-7; TRBD2 is a possible D gene (5 bases). The germline gives CDR1 MNHEY, CDR2 SVGAGI. V dropped 3 bases and J dropped 0 bases, with 21 bases sitting between them. The length of the CDR3 is 18 residues. The CDR3 nucleotides are TGTGCCAGCAGTTATCAGCTCATGGGAGCGAGGAGCTCCTACGAGCAGTACTTC. This gives the protein CASSYQLMGARSSYEQYF.

This clonotype turned up a few times. V is TRBV20-1 and J is TRBJ2-3; TRBD2 matches 10 bases. This CDR3 comprises 15 residues. Unmatched junction bases numbered 7, after V lost 5 bases and J lost 2 bases. Per germline, CDR1 DFQATT and CDR2 SNEGSKA (reference sequence). The DNA of the CDR3 is TGCAGTGCTCCCCGGACTAGCGGATACACAGATACGCAGTATTTT. Its translation: CSAPRTSGYTDTQYF.

This clonotype has more than one count but fewer than ten. The chain has TRBV12-3 or TRBV12-4 and TRBJ2-3; 8 nucleotides agree with TRBD2. J was trimmed by 3 bases and V by 2 bases; bases with no gene match: 4. CDR3 length: 15 residues. CDR3 DNA sequence: TGTGCCAGCAGTTTAATCGGCGGGAGGACAGATACGCAGTATTTT. Residues: CASSLIGGRTDTQYF.